The next 24 T cell receptor beta chains were all read from a single sample in a study of T-cell reconstitution after alpha-beta-depleted transplantation in children. These receptors' targets are unknown. Study findings and constraints: Among T cells one year after transplant, newly produced cells accounted for most counts and diversity.

During its preparation, the TCRbeta library received unique molecular identifiers. TCRdb ran MiXCR on the PCR reads and lists one entry per CDR3 protein. The top ten clones hold approximately 8.6% of a sample with around 270,000 distinct CDR3 sequences, over 7% of them seen once. This specimen consisted of peripheral blood, obtained 360 days after TCRalphabeta/CD19-depleted stem cell transplant. The receptors here all came from a female patient aged 2-10 years who had a stem cell transplant for Fanconi anemia, so the T cells may come from the graft donor.

This clonotype was detected ten times or more. The chain couples TRBV7-9 to TRBJ1-5, with D unclear. Trimming removed 5 bases from V and 0 bases from J, with 11 bases in between. The CDR3 has 15 residues. From germline, CDR1 is SEHNR and CDR2 FQNEAQ (reference sequence). The CDR3 bases are TGTGCCAGCAGCGAAGAGCCTCATAGCAATCAGCCCCAGCATTTT. Its translation: CASSEEPHSNQPQHF.

This clonotype was detected many times. The chain recombines TRBV7-2 with TRBJ1-2, with D unclear. The germline V gene has CDR1 SGHTA and CDR2 FQGNSA. Trimming took 2 bases from V and 5 from J, leaving 3 bases between them. The CDR3 loop spans 11 amino acids. CDR3 DNA: TGTGCCAGCAGCTTAATTTATGGCTACACCTTC. Its protein product is CASSLIYGYTF.

The chain combines TRBV10-3 with TRBJ2-1, with TRBD2 as a possible D gene (5 bases). The CDR3 contains 17 residues. V was shortened by 4 bases and J by 0 bases, with 16 bases between the two germline ends. Germline-derived CDR1 and CDR2 are ENHRY and SYGVKD. For the CDR3, the DNA is TGTGCCATCAGTGCCGAGGCTAGCAGACGCTCCTACAATGAGCAGTTCTTC. Its protein is CAISAEASRRSYNEQFF.

V and J are TRBV12-3 or TRBV12-4 and TRBJ1-1, with D possibly matching TRBD1 (5 bases). The length of the CDR3 is 15 residues. V gave up 9 bases and J gave up 1 base, with 18 bases separating them. The CDR3 protein is CASKPPRGPNTEAFF. The CDR3 DNA reads TGTGCCAGTAAACCTCCAAGGGGACCGAACACTGAAGCTTTCTTT.

This clonotype was counted between two and nine times. The rearrangement joins TRBV6-2 or TRBV6-3 to TRBJ1-1; 8 bases are shared with TRBD1. Trimming removed 7 bases from V and 4 bases from J; junction bases left unmatched: 5. The CDR3 consists of 13 residues. From germline, CDR1 is MNHEY and CDR2 SVGEGT. CDR3 sequence reads: CASIETGGTEAFF. In nucleotides, the CDR3 is TGTGCCAGCATCGAAACAGGGGGCACTGAAGCTTTCTTT.

Many counts were recorded for this clonotype. This chain joins TRBV4-2 and TRBJ1-4; possibly TRBD1 for D (5 bases). Deletions cut 6 bases from V and 13 bases from J, with 24 bases between. This CDR3 spans 15 amino acids. Germline V lookup: CDR1 LGHNA, CDR2 YNFKEQ. CDR3 protein: CASRAWGTQQEGLFF. The CDR3 DNA follows: TGTGCCAGCAGAGCTTGGGGGACGCAACAAGAGGGACTGTTTTTT.

This clonotype was recorded many times. The chain joins TRBV12-3 or TRBV12-4 to TRBJ1-1; D is possibly TRBD1 (6 bases). Trimming took off 11 bases at V and 2 bases at J, with 21 bases between the two ends. This CDR3 has 15 residues. In DNA, the CDR3 is TGTGCCTCCCGCCGGCCAGGGACACCAAACACTGAAGCTTTCTTT. Its translation: CASRRPGTPNTEAFF.

The table lists this clonotype with a few counts. The genes are TRBV3-1 and TRBJ2-7; D tentatively fits TRBD1 or TRBD2 (5 bases each). The CDR3 has 15 residues. The V and J ends lost 2 bases and 5 bases respectively, with 16 bases between them. The germline CDR1 and CDR2 sequences are LGHDT and YNNKEL (reference sequence). The CDR3 loop reads CASSQLGTPLNEQYF. The CDR3 nucleotides read TGTGCCAGCAGCCAATTAGGGACCCCCCTGAACGAGCAGTACTTC.

This clonotype was recorded a few times. The V call is TRBV2, the J call TRBJ2-1, with 10 bases lining up with TRBD2. J lost 4 bases, V lost 6 bases, and 6 bases had no gene match. CDR3 length: 15 amino acids. Germline CDR1 and CDR2: SNHLY and FYNNEI. The CDR3 DNA reads as TGTGCCAGCAGAGCTAGCGGGAGAAGGTACAATGAGCAGTTCTTC. Translation: CASRASGRRYNEQFF.

This clonotype was counted many times. The V call is TRBV7-9, the J call TRBJ2-5; D perhaps matches TRBD2 (6 bases). The CDR3 spans 15 residues. In germline, CDR1 is SEHNR, CDR2 FQNEAQ (reference sequence). Trimming stripped 2 bases from V and 3 bases from J, with 13 bases between. This CDR3 is CASSLSEGRKETQYF. As DNA, the CDR3 is TGTGCCAGCAGCTTATCGGAGGGTCGGAAAGAGACCCAGTACTTC. The whole variable domain, remainder taken from reference TRBV7-9 and TRBJ2-5, is DTGVSQNPRHKITKRGQNVTFRCDPISEHNRLYWYRQTLGQGPEFLTYFQNEAQLEKSRLLSDRFSAERPKGSFSTLEIQRTEQGDSAMYLCASSLSEGRKETQYFGPGTRLLVL.

This clonotype was detected once. Here the CDR3 omits its conserved ending phenylalanine or tryptophan, so a read error is the likely source. CDR3 amino acids: CASSLMVPGTGKETQYS. CDR3 DNA sequence: TGCGCCAGCAGCTTGATGGTTCCCGGGACAGGGAAGGAGACCCAGTACTCC. This chain links TRBV5-1 with TRBJ2-5; the match to TRBD1 covers 9 bases. CDR3 size: 17 residues. The J segment lost 5 bases and the V segment lost 1 base, leaving 12 bases of the junction unmatched. Germline lookup yields CDR1 SGHRS and CDR2 YFSETQ.

This clonotype was seen a few times. The chain combines TRBV19 with TRBJ1-4; TRBD1 matches 8 bases. Trimming took 5 bases from V and 6 from J; bases not matched to a gene: 5. Germline assignment: CDR1 LNHDA and CDR2 SQIVND (reference sequence). This CDR3 is built from 14 residues. CDR3 region: CASSAQGGDEKLFF. The CDR3 nucleotides are TGTGCCAGTAGTGCACAGGGGGGGGATGAAAAACTGTTTTTT.

This clonotype was found many times. J is TRBJ1-2 and V is TRBV29-1; 8 nucleotides align to TRBD1. V lost 6 bases, J lost 1 base, and 7 bases stayed unmatched. The CDR3 sequence is 14 residues long. CDR1 SQVTM and CDR2 ANQGSEA come from the germline V gene. This CDR3 reads CSVDLTGVNYGYTF. The CDR3, as DNA: TGCAGCGTGGATTTGACAGGGGTTAACTATGGCTACACCTTC. The variable domain in full, with the rest retrieved from reference TRBV29-1 and TRBJ1-2, is SAVISQKPSRDICQRGTSLTIQCQVDSQVTMMFWYRQQPGQSLTLIATANQGSEATYESGFVIDKFPISRPNLTFSTLTVSNMSPEDSSIYLCSVDLTGVNYGYTFGSGTRLTVV.

The chain joins TRBV6-5 to TRBJ1-5; the match to TRBD1 covers 9 bases. V gave up 0 bases and J gave up 0 bases; unmatched junction bases: 6. The CDR3 runs to 18 residues. The germline V gene encodes CDR1 MNHEY and CDR2 SVGAGI. The CDR3 sequence is CASSYSGQGLYSNQPQHF. For the CDR3, the DNA is TGTGCCAGCAGTTACTCGGGACAGGGTCTTTATAGCAATCAGCCCCAGCATTTT.

This clonotype was seen only a few times. The chain employs TRBV7-9 and TRBJ1-1, with D unclear. The CDR3 covers 14 residues. Germline CDR1 and CDR2: SEHNR and FQNEAQ (reference sequence). Trimming shortened V by 1 base and J by 5 bases, and 11 bases separated the two germline ends. The DNA of the CDR3 is TGTGCCAGCAGCTTAGTACGGGGAACGACTGAAGCTTTCTTT. Its translation: CASSLVRGTTEAFF.

In this sample, this clonotype turned up many times. This chain connects TRBV10-3 to TRBJ1-1; unclear D gene. V gave up 2 bases and J gave up 3 bases, with 7 bases separating them. The CDR3 is 13 residues long. Germline loops: CDR1 ENHRY, CDR2 SYGVKD. CDR3 in DNA: TGTGCCATCAGTGAGGCAGGATACACTGAAGCTTTCTTT. Its protein is CAISEAGYTEAFF.

This clonotype was detected many times. The chain combines TRBV6-5 with TRBJ2-5; TRBD1 aligns across 8 bases. V lost 4 bases, J lost 5 bases, and 15 bases stayed unmatched. The germline gives CDR1 MNHEY, CDR2 SVGAGI. This CDR3 region has 17 residues. The CDR3 DNA follows: TGTGCCAGCAGTTCTGGGGACAGGCAGTGGGATGGGGAGACCCAGTACTTC. Amino acids: CASSSGDRQWDGETQYF.

In this sample, this clonotype turned up many times. The chain employs TRBV6-5 and TRBJ2-1; perhaps D is TRBD1 or TRBD2 (5 bases each). CDR1 and CDR2 (germline): MNHEY, SVGAGI. The CDR3 is 15 amino acids. Trimming cost V 2 bases and J 5 bases, with 13 bases left between them. CDR3 nucleotide sequence: TGTGCCAGCAGTTACCGACGGGGCGGTAACAATGAGCAGTTCTTC. It is translated as CASSYRRGGNNEQFF.

The J gene is TRBJ2-5, the V gene TRBV7-2; D call uncertain. V shed 3 bases and J shed 2 bases, with 10 bases lying between them. This CDR3 contains 14 residues. CDR1 is SGHTA, CDR2 FQGNSA, per germline. CDR3 nucleotides: TGTGCCAGCAGCTTGATTTACGGTCAAGAGACCCAGTACTTC. Residues: CASSLIYGQETQYF.

This chain connects TRBV20-1 to TRBJ1-4, with D possibly being TRBD1 (6 bases). Trimming took 3 bases from V and 7 from J, leaving 21 bases between them. Germline-derived CDR1 and CDR2 are DFQATT and SNEGSKA (reference sequence). The CDR3 is 16 residues long. The CDR3 region is CSARRRRGQLSEKLFF. CDR3 nucleotides: TGCAGTGCTAGGCGGAGACGGGGGCAATTGAGTGAAAAACTGTTTTTT.

This clonotype was counted ten times or more. The chain recombines TRBV10-3 with TRBJ2-7, with a tentative D call TRBD2 (6 bases). The CDR3 is made up of 15 amino acids. V lost 3 bases and J lost 4, with 16 bases in between. The V gene's germline CDR1 is ENHRY and CDR2 SYGVKD. The CDR3 is CAISDRDGGRYEQYF. The DNA of the CDR3 is TGTGCCATCAGTGATCGGGACGGAGGGCGGTACGAGCAGTACTTC.

This clonotype was observed a few times. The chain uses TRBV5-1 and TRBJ1-4; D remains unclear. Deletions cut 3 bases from V and 1 base from J, with 22 bases between. The CDR3 is 19 residues long. Per the germline V gene, CDR1 is SGHRS and CDR2 is YFSETQ. Here the CDR3 reads CASSWTIGSPEGTNEKLFF. The CDR3 DNA reads as TGCGCCAGCAGCTGGACGATCGGGAGCCCGGAAGGAACTAATGAAAAACTGTTTTTT.

The V gene is TRBV10-2, the J gene TRBJ1-6; D not certain. This CDR3 comprises 15 residues. Germline CDR1 WSHSY, CDR2 SAAADI. V was trimmed by 3 bases and J by 8 bases, leaving 14 bases between them. The CDR3 region is CASSERPYLDSPLHF. CDR3 DNA sequence: TGCGCCAGCAGTGAAAGACCGTATCTAGATTCACCCCTCCACTTT.

This clonotype was found many times. V gene TRBV12-3 or TRBV12-4 combines with J gene TRBJ2-1, with D perhaps matching TRBD1 or TRBD2 (5 bases each). This CDR3 is built from 17 residues. V shed 3 bases and J shed 6 bases, with 21 bases lying between them. CDR3 in DNA: TGTGCCAGCAGTTTTTTTCTTGGGGGTCAGGTGGGCAATGAGCAGTTCTTC. The encoded protein is CASSFFLGGQVGNEQFF.